Below, 13 T cell receptor beta chains from the same sample are listed, as sequenced in a study of blood T cell repertoires in COVID-19. Sequencing was performed with immunoSEQ multiplex PCR; in TCRdb, only in-frame clones are kept and a portion is missing. Seen here are 300,000 or so clones, roughly nine tenths observed once, and the top ten hold 2.6%. Sequencing was carried out using PBMCs or T cells enriched from blood (not recorded which). The source of these receptors is a man aged 55 to 69 who had recovered from COVID-19.

The genes are TRBV20-1 and TRBJ1-1; D not certain. V lost 2 bases and J 7 bases, leaving 8 bases between the germline ends. This CDR3 spans 11 amino acids. CDR1 is DFQATT, CDR2 SNEGSKA, per germline (reference sequence). As DNA, the CDR3 is TGCAGTGCTAGATCGGGGAGTGAAGCTTTCTTT. Translation gives CSARSGSEAFF.

This clone was seen a handful of times. V is TRBV2 and J is TRBJ1-1; the D is unclear. V was pared by 2 bases and J by 11 bases, with 18 bases between. This CDR3 has 14 amino acids. Germline V lookup: CDR1 SNHLY, CDR2 FYNNEI. In DNA, the CDR3 is TGTGCCAGCAGTGAACTTTTGCCTGTCCGCGGGGCTTTCTTT. Translating it yields CASSELLPVRGAFF. Together with reference TRBV2 and TRBJ1-1, the CDR3 gives the full variable domain: EPEVTQTPSHQVTQMGQEVILRCVPISNHLYFYWYRQILGQKVEFLVSFYNNEISEKSEIFDDQFSVERPDGSNFTLKIRSTKLEDSAMYFCASSELLPVRGAFFGQGTRLTVV.

The chain carries TRBV20-1 and TRBJ1-2, with D perhaps matching TRBD1 (5 bases). The CDR3 sequence is 11 residues long. Trimming removed 6 bases at V and 3 bases at J, with 8 bases between. CDR1 DFQATT and CDR2 SNEGSKA come from the germline V gene (reference sequence). Here the CDR3 reads CSASGYYGYTF. The CDR3 DNA follows: TGCAGTGCGTCAGGGTACTATGGCTACACCTTC.

V usage is TRBV7-8 and J usage is TRBJ1-1; 9 nucleotides agree with TRBD1. Trimming took 2 bases from V and 2 from J; bases not matched to a gene: 12. Germline values: CDR1 SGHVS, CDR2 FQNEAQ. The CDR3 runs to 18 residues. The CDR3 sequence is CASSLIPKTGGLNTEAFF. CDR3 coding DNA: TGTGCCAGCAGCTTAATCCCTAAGACAGGGGGTTTAAACACTGAAGCTTTCTTT.

The chain has TRBV19 and TRBJ2-2, with 12 bases that match TRBD2. CDR1 is LNHDA, CDR2 SQIVND, per germline (reference sequence). Trimming removed 5 bases from V and 6 bases from J; junction bases left unmatched: 4. There are 15 residues in the CDR3. Written as DNA, the CDR3 is TGTGCCAGTAGTCTCCGGACTAGCGGGGCCGGGGAGCTGTTTTTT. Protein product: CASSLRTSGAGELFF.

Written as DNA, the CDR3 is TGCGCCAGCAGCTTGGACGGAAGACTAGAGACCCAGTACTTC. This encodes CASSLDGRLETQYF. This rearrangement joins TRBV5-1 to TRBJ2-5, with D uncertain. The CDR3 contains 14 residues. Germline V gene data show CDR1 as SGHRS and CDR2 as YFSETQ. Trimming stripped 0 bases from V and 4 bases from J, with 10 bases between.

The chain carries TRBV4-3 and TRBJ1-3; 7 positions agree with TRBD1. J lost 2 bases, V lost 4 bases, and 5 bases had no gene match. The germline V gene has CDR1 LGHNA and CDR2 YSLEER. CDR3 length: 15 residues. DNA for the CDR3: TGCGCCAGCAGCCCAACCAGGGGGGCTGGAAACACCATATATTTT. Translated, it gives CASSPTRGAGNTIYF.

The chain employs TRBV7-3 and TRBJ2-2; tentative D call: TRBD1 (5 bases). Germline V lookup: CDR1 SGHTA, CDR2 FQGTGA. Trimming pared 5 bases from V and 2 bases from J, leaving 12 bases between. The CDR3 runs to 15 residues. The CDR3 loop reads CASSPSTVNTGELFF. The CDR3 DNA sequence: TGTGCCAGCAGCCCTTCGACAGTAAACACCGGGGAGCTGTTTTTT.

The rearrangement uses TRBV6-5 and TRBJ1-4; a weak D match, TRBD1 (6 bases). V lost 8 bases and J 6 bases, leaving 19 bases between the germline ends. This CDR3 region has 15 residues. In germline, CDR1 is MNHEY, CDR2 SVGAGI. The CDR3: CASEGLTGHYEKLFF. CDR3 sequence (DNA): TGTGCCAGCGAAGGCCTGACAGGACATTATGAAAAACTGTTTTTT.

V usage is TRBV21-1 and J usage is TRBJ2-1; no DNA check was done on the table's D call, TRBD2. TRBV21-1 is flagged as a pseudogene. This CDR3 contains 16 residues. The CDR3 spells CASSKEKRILFNEQFF. The CDR3 bases are TGTGCCAGCAGCAAAGAGAAGCGCATACTATTCAATGAGCAGTTCTTC.

The chain recombines TRBV9 with TRBJ2-3; 9 nucleotides align to TRBD1. J was trimmed by 5 bases and V by 4 bases; bases with no gene match: 8. Per the germline V gene, CDR1 is SGDLS and CDR2 is YYNGEE. The CDR3 is made up of 15 amino acids. CDR3 DNA: TGTGCCAGCAGCACCAGACAGGGGGGAGGAGATACGCAGTATTTT. It yields the protein CASSTRQGGGDTQYF.

The V and J genes are TRBV4-1 and TRBJ1-4; D is ambiguous. There are 13 residues in the CDR3. Germline values: CDR1 MGHRA, CDR2 YSYEKL. V shed 6 bases and J shed 10 bases, with 15 bases lying between them. CDR3 bases: TGCGCCAGCAGGAGCGGAAGTAAGGGAAAACTGTTTTTT. Its protein product is CASRSGSKGKLFF.

The CDR3 loop reads CASSLGTEYGYTF. The CDR3 DNA reads TGTGCCAGCAGCCTTGGGACAGAATATGGCTACACCTTC. The chain links TRBV11-2 to TRBJ1-2, with 7 bases lining up with TRBD1. The length of the CDR3 is 13 residues. The V segment lost 5 bases and the J segment 5 bases; nucleotides outside the gene matches: 5. Germline V gene sequence: CDR1 SGHAT, CDR2 FQNNGV.